What follows describes a single T cell receptor beta chain. Its antigen is not yet known. Base qualities are not provided; no much larger clone lies one nucleotide away. This sample stems from a study of control samples from healthy donors and cancer patients (dated by TCRdb to the early 2020s). Cut back by 0 bases and 6 bases, the V and J ends lie 7 bases apart. The germline V gene sets CDR1 to SGHRS and CDR2 to YFSETQ. From the cysteine up to the phenylalanine, the CDR3 has a length of 13 residues. The read is trimmed to its CDR3 DNA, 39 bases read in frame from base 1. Libraries were prepared through the immunoSEQ multiplex PCR assay. TCRdb re-hosts the immuneACCESS table, in-frame sequences only. Its copies lack some clones; in the studies checked, an unresolved V gene accounts for under half of them, and the cause for the rest is not known. This sample has about 94,000 clones in its table, and roughly nine tenths of those were observed once. The top ten hold less than 4.5% of the sample.

Sequencing used blood. The TCR comes from a woman aged 18-29 years in good health. Rearrangement joined TRBV5-1 to TRBJ2-1; no confident D gene assignment can be made. The CDR3 sequence is CASSLGALNEQFF. The nucleotide sequence reads TGCGCCAGCAGCTTGGGCGCCCTCAATGAGCAGTTCTTC.